This T cell receptor (beta chain) is drawn from a study of identifying expanded T cells in peripheral blood (dated by TCRdb to 2018 to 2020). Notes on the research overall: Technical replicates were generated by sequencing separate aliquots of the same genomic DNA pool, and four replicates were compared pairwise.

Including the terminal cysteine and phenylalanine, the CDR3 comprises 12 residues. Only CDR3 DNA remains: 36 bases, in frame from the first base. V was cut back by 1 base and J by 5 bases, leaving a gap of 6 bases between them. CDR1 and CDR2 are read off the germline V gene (reference sequence) as MNHEY and SMNVEV. Broader findings and caveats from the paper: The binomial model flagged around 1.1 differentially abundant clones between technical replicates, compared with about 17 over roughly 2 weeks and approximately 19 over approximately four weeks. Both the number of clones called differentially abundant and the false-positive rate were significantly reduced by the beta-binomial model across all healthy-donor time intervals. Across all healthy donors, variance in clone template counts between approximately 2-week samples was found to increase significantly with total template count. The authors expected biological variance in healthy repertoires might increase further over much longer intervals such as months to years.

Concerning this clone: The antigen it binds to is not known. Per-base quality was not reported, and no clone a single base away is much larger than it.

No immune events, such as infections, were documented for the healthy donors during the collection period. To calibrate time-dependent variance in a beta-binomial model of T-cell clone differential abundance, blood repertoires from healthy donors were used as a training cohort. The training cohort comprised about ten healthy donors, 3 female and 7 male. On average the donors were around 45 years old, and their ages spanned roughly 29 to 64 years. Whole blood from each healthy donor was obtained from a commercial supplier and was collected at three time points about two weeks apart. For immunosequencing, genomic DNA was extracted from unsorted whole blood. The immunoSEQ Assay, which relies on bias-controlled multiplex PCR amplification of genomic DNA, was used to profile TCRbeta CDR3 regions. In the source study's methods: To quantify the absolute abundance of each unique TCRbeta CDR3 region, the sequences were collapsed and filtered. Two models were used to test differential abundance: a binomial model (Fisher-equivalent) and a beta-binomial model that adds time-dependent variance fitted from healthy donors. Clones with fewer than 5 combined templates were removed, and a clone was called differentially abundant if the clone's Benjamini-Hochberg FDR was below 0.01. Using the form v = (b*log(k)+a)^2, the beta-binomial variance was modeled as a function of the total template count across the two samples. The table comes from immuneACCESS by way of TCRdb, which keeps in-frame sequences with V and J called. Part of the clones is missing from these tables; in studies checked, under half for an unresolved V gene and the rest for unknown reasons. The DNA gave D and trimming, while V, J and clone size come from that table. Within this sample are about 78,000 clones, with 80% to 90% of them counted one time only. In total, the top ten clones hold 15% to 20% of the sample.

This clonotype was sampled from a person aged 18 to 75 in good health. The sample consisted of blood. Recombination joined TRBV27 with TRBJ2-7; no confident D gene assignment can be made. The CDR3 has the sequence CASSLFHNEQYF. The sequenced DNA: TGTGCCAGCAGTTTATTCCACAACGAGCAGTACTTC.